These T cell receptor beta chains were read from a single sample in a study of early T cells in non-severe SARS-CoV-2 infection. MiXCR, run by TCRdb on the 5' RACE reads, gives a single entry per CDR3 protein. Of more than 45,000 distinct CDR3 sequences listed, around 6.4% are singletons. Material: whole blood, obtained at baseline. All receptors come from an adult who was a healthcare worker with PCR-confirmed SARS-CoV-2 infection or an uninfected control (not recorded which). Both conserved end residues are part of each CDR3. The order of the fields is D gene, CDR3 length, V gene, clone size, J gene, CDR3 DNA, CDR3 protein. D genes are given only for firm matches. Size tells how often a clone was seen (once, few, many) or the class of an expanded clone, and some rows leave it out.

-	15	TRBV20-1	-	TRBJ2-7	TGCAGTGCTAGGAATAGGTTAGGACCCTCCTACGAGCAGTACTTC	CSARNRLGPSYEQYF
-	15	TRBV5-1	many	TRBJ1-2	TGCGCCAGCAGCGAGACCGGGACATCCTCCCGGGGCTACACCTTC	CASSETGTSSRGYTF
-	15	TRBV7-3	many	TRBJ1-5	TGTGCCAGCAGCTTAACGGGGGGCAGCAATCAGCCCCAGCATTTT	CASSLTGGSNQPQHF
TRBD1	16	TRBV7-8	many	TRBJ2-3	TGTGCCAGCAGCTTAGAGACAGGGATCCGCACAGATACGCAGTATTTT	CASSLETGIRTDTQYF
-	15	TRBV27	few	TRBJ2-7	TGTGCCAGCAGTCGAGACAGGAGAGGAGCCTACGAGCAGTACTTC	CASSRDRRGAYEQYF
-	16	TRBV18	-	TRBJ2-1	TGTGCCAGCTCACCACGGGCGGGACGTTACTACAATGAGCAGTTCTTC	CASSPRAGRYYNEQFF
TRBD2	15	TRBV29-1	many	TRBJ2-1	TGCAGCGTTGATGGACCACTAGCGAACTACAATGAGCAGTTCTTC	CSVDGPLANYNEQFF
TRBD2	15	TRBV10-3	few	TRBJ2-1	TGTGCCATCAGTGAGCGGAGCGGGAGAGGGAATGAGCAGTTCTTC	CAISERSGRGNEQFF
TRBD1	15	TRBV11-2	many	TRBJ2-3	TGTGCCAGCAGCCGCCCGGGACAGAGTACAGATACGCAGTATTTT	CASSRPGQSTDTQYF
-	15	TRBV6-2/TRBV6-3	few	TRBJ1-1	TGTGCCAGCAGCCCTCGCACAGGGTTCGGCACTGAAGCTTTCTTT	CASSPRTGFGTEAFF
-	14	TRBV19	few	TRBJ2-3	TGTGCCAGTAAAGGCTTAACTAGCACAGATACGCAGTATTTT	CASKGLTSTDTQYF
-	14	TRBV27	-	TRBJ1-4	TGTGCCAGCAGCCTTTTTTCAGCTAATGAAAAACTGTTTTTT	CASSLFSANEKLFF
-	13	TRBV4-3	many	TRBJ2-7	TGCGCCAGCAGCCAAGATGGCCGCCGCGAGCAGTACTTC	CASSQDGRREQYF
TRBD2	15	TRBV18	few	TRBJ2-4	TGTGCCAGCTCACGTAGGACTAGCGGGATGTACATTCAGTACTTC	CASSRRTSGMYIQYF
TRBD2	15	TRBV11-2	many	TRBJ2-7	TGTGCCAGCAGCTTGACTAGCGGGAGGGCCTACGAGCAGTACTTC	CASSLTSGRAYEQYF
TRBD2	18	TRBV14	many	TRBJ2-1	TGTGCCAGCAGCCCTGAATTGGGACTAGCGTTCTCCTACAATGAGCAGTTCTTC	CASSPELGLAFSYNEQFF
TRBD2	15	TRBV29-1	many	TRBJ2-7	TGCAGCGTTGAAGGGGCTATAGCGGGAGGGTACGAGCAGTACTTC	CSVEGAIAGGYEQYF
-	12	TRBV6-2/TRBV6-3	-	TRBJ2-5	TGTGCCAGCAGTTACCCGTCAGAGACCCAGTACTTC	CASSYPSETQYF
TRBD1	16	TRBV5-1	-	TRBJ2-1	TGCGCCAGCAGCTTGGGGGCATTTGGACAGGGAGGTGATAAGTTCTTC	CASSLGAFGQGGDKFF
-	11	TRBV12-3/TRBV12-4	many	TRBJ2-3	TGTGCCAGCAAAAGAACAGATACGCAGTATTTT	CASKRTDTQYF
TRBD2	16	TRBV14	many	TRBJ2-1	TGTGCCAGCAGCCAAGAAGGGACTAGCGGAAACAATGAGCAGTTCTTC	CASSQEGTSGNNEQFF
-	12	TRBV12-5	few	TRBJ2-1	TGTGCTAGTGGTTTGTCAAGCTATGAGCAGTTCTTC	CASGLSSYEQFF
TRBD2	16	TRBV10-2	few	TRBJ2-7	TGCGCCAGCAGTGAGTCAAGACTAGCGGAGTCCTACGAGCAGTACTTC	CASSESRLAESYEQYF
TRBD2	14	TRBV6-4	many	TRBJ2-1	TGTGCCAGCAGTGACTCTGGCGGGAGGGATGAGCAGTTCTTC	CASSDSGGRDEQFF
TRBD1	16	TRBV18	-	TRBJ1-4	TGTGCCAGCTCACCCCAACAGGGGAACTTTAATGAAAAACTGTTTTTT	CASSPQQGNFNEKLFF